The 28 T cell receptor beta chains in this list originate from one sample, sequenced in a study of cytomegalovirus exposure and HLA in healthy donors. With 60 Vbeta and 13 Jbeta primers, the PCR was carried out. Produced via immunoSEQ multiplex PCR; TCRdb's table is partial and in-frame only. The sample carries more than 100,000 clones, about 61% recorded once. Sequences were obtained from PBMCs. These receptors were taken from a woman aged 40 to 50 in good health and CMV-seronegative.

The chain is built from TRBV5-1 and TRBJ2-3; tentatively, D is TRBD1 (6 bases). The CDR3 is 14 amino acids. The germline V gene encodes CDR1 SGHRS and CDR2 YFSETQ. V lost 0 bases, J lost 6 bases, and 11 bases lay in between. DNA for the CDR3: TGCGCCAGCAGCTTGGGCAGGGGTGAGGATACGCAGTATTTT. Residues: CASSLGRGEDTQYF.

This clone was detected only a few times. The chain combines TRBV30 with TRBJ1-1; D might be TRBD1 (6 bases). Germline CDR1 reads GTSNPN; CDR2 reads SVGIG (reference sequence). The CDR3 consists of 15 residues. Trimming took 2 bases from V and 4 from J, leaving 17 bases between them. Written as DNA, the CDR3 is TGTGCCTGGAGTAACCCGGGGAGGGGGATCACTGAAGCTTTCTTT. This codes for CAWSNPGRGITEAFF. Combining the CDR3 with reference TRBV30 and TRBJ1-1 gives the whole variable domain SQTIHQWPATLVQPVGSPLSLECTVEGTSNPNLYWYRQAAGRGLQLLFYSVGIGQISSEVPQNLSASRPQDRQFILSSKKLLLSDSGFYLCAWSNPGRGITEAFFGQGTRLTVV.

V usage is TRBV4-3 and J usage is TRBJ1-6; D possibly corresponds to TRBD1 (5 bases). Between the trimmed V and J ends, which lost 0 bases and 8 bases, there was a span of 8 bases. CDR3 length: 14 amino acids. CDR1 is LGHNA, CDR2 YSLEER, per germline. CDR3 nucleotides: TGCGCCAGCAGCCAAGACAGGGCTTATTCACCCCTCCACTTT. It translates to CASSQDRAYSPLHF.

The chain has TRBV28 and TRBJ1-6; D is unresolved. Trimming removed 9 bases from V and 10 bases from J, with 13 bases in between. The CDR3 length is 12 residues. Germline CDR1 reads MDHEN; CDR2 reads SYDVKM. Here the CDR3 reads CASSDTNSPLHF. The CDR3 region has the DNA TGTGCCAGTTCCGACACGAACTCACCCCTCCACTTT.

J is TRBJ1-4 and V is TRBV14; 9 positions match TRBD1. Trimming took 4 bases from V and 7 from J; bases not matched to a gene: 10. Germline lookup yields CDR1 SGHDN and CDR2 FVKESK. This CDR3 comprises 16 residues. CDR3 region: CASSLRTGARGEKLFF. CDR3 bases: TGTGCCAGCAGCCTCCGGACAGGGGCGCGGGGTGAAAAACTGTTTTTT.

The chain has TRBV11-2 and TRBJ1-6, with 8 positions matching TRBD1. This CDR3 contains 16 residues. The V and J ends lost 6 bases and 10 bases, in that order; junction bases with no gene match: 14. CDR1 SGHAT and CDR2 FQNNGV come from the germline V gene. The CDR3 DNA follows: TGTGCCAGCAGGCACCCAACAGGGGGAAGGGAGTCACCCCTCCACTTT. This sequence encodes CASRHPTGGRESPLHF.

The rearrangement links TRBV4-2 to TRBJ2-5; the D gene is possibly TRBD1 (6 bases). Germline V gene lookup returns CDR1 LGHNA and CDR2 YNFKEQ. The CDR3 runs 14 residues. V lost 2 bases to trimming and J lost 5 bases, with 12 bases between them. Here the CDR3 reads CASSQRSGVETQYF. The CDR3 DNA reads as TGTGCCAGCAGCCAAAGGTCAGGGGTTGAGACCCAGTACTTC.

The chain links TRBV7-2 to TRBJ1-5; 7 positions agree with TRBD1. The junction had 7 bases not matched to a gene; V was cut back by 5 bases and J by 6 bases. The germline V gene encodes CDR1 SGHTA and CDR2 FQGNSA. The length of the CDR3 is 14 residues. The CDR3 here is CASSAGGQGQPQHF. The CDR3 DNA follows: TGTGCCAGCAGCGCAGGGGGGCAGGGTCAGCCCCAGCATTTT.

The rearrangement links TRBV27 to TRBJ2-2; 15 positions agree with TRBD2. This CDR3 is 17 amino acids long. Germline V gives CDR1 MNHEY, CDR2 SMNVEV (reference sequence). V shed 6 bases and J 4 bases; nucleotides not matched to a gene: 6. The CDR3 coding sequence is TGTGCCAGCAGCCCCCGGACTAGCGGGGGGGCCACCGGGGAGCTGTTTTTT. As protein: CASSPRTSGGATGELFF.

The chain carries TRBV27 and TRBJ2-1; 7 bases line up with TRBD2. The CDR3 length is 15 residues. Germline V gives CDR1 MNHEY, CDR2 SMNVEV (reference sequence). With 7 bases clipped from V and 5 bases from J, the junction kept 11 bases outside the gene matches. CDR3 protein: CASTSAGTTHNEQFF. The CDR3 DNA is TGTGCCAGCACCTCCGCGGGGACTACTCACAATGAGCAGTTCTTC.

The chain has TRBV11-2 and TRBJ2-7, with a possible D match to TRBD1 (5 bases). CDR1 is SGHAT, CDR2 FQNNGV, per germline. V lost 5 bases to trimming and J lost 2 bases, with 13 bases between them. CDR3 size: 14 residues. CDR3 residues: CASSEDTFAYEQYF. CDR3 in DNA: TGTGCCAGCAGCGAGGACACTTTTGCCTACGAGCAGTACTTC.

J is TRBJ2-7 and V is TRBV4-3; 7 positions match TRBD2. CDR3 size: 15 residues. Germline CDR1 is LGHNA and CDR2 is YSLEER. V lost 0 bases and J lost 3; bases outside the gene matches: 5. The CDR3 reads CASSQDSGGYYEQYF. For the CDR3, the DNA is TGCGCCAGCAGCCAAGATTCGGGGGGATACTACGAGCAGTACTTC.

CDR3 DNA sequence: TGTGCCAGCAGTCGGACTACAGCAACCCAGCCCCAGCATTTT. This gives the protein CASSRTTATQPQHF. This sequence joins TRBV7-2 and TRBJ1-5; no reliable D call. This CDR3 is 14 amino acids long. V was clipped by 6 bases and J by 7 bases, with 16 bases between them. Germline loops: CDR1 SGHTA, CDR2 FQGNSA.

The V gene is TRBV5-1, the J gene TRBJ1-1, with 9 bases lining up with TRBD1. CDR1 and CDR2 (germline): SGHRS, YFSETQ. The CDR3 contains 15 residues. Trimming removed 4 bases from V and 4 bases from J; junction bases left unmatched: 8. The CDR3 DNA reads as TGCGCCAGCAGCGCCCTACAGGGGGCTGGCACTGAAGCTTTCTTT. It yields the protein CASSALQGAGTEAFF.

The chain combines TRBV10-3 with TRBJ2-7; D is uncertain. In germline, CDR1 is ENHRY, CDR2 SYGVKD. V was shortened by 0 bases and J by 2 bases, with 8 bases between the two germline ends. The CDR3 is made up of 14 amino acids. The CDR3 DNA is TGTGCCATCAGTGAGTCTGTCGCGACCTACGAGCAGTACTTC. It is translated as CAISESVATYEQYF.

The chain uses TRBV6-5 and TRBJ2-7; 9 nucleotides match TRBD1. The V gene's germline CDR1 is MNHEY and CDR2 SVGAGI. V was pared by 5 bases and J by 5 bases, with 7 bases of the junction left unmatched. There are 14 residues in the CDR3. CDR3 coding DNA: TGTGCCAGCAGTATGGACAGGGGTCAAGACGAGCAGTACTTC. Protein product: CASSMDRGQDEQYF.

V gene TRBV7-2 combines with J gene TRBJ2-7, with 8 positions matching TRBD1. Looked up from germline, CDR1 is SGHTA and CDR2 is FQGNSA. The CDR3 sequence is 15 residues long. J was trimmed by 4 bases and V by 2 bases; bases with no gene match: 7. The CDR3, as DNA: TGTGCCAGCAGCTTATCCGGAGGACAGGGTTACGAGCAGTACTTC. Protein product: CASSLSGGQGYEQYF.

This clone was detected a few times. The DNA of the CDR3 is TGTGCCAGCAGCTTACGGTCTCTTGGCTACACCTTC. Protein: CASSLRSLGYTF. The chain joins TRBV7-9 to TRBJ1-2; no reliable D call. Germline assignment: CDR1 SEHNR and CDR2 FQNEAQ (reference sequence). The V gene lost 2 bases and the J gene lost 7 bases, with 8 bases spanning the gap. The CDR3 is 12 residues long.

This clone was recorded a few times. The V and J genes are TRBV5-6 and TRBJ2-6; D not certain. The CDR3 has 14 amino acids. Trimming removed 0 bases from V and 6 bases from J, with 7 bases in between. CDR1 and CDR2 (germline): SGHDT, YYEEEE. The CDR3 protein is CASSLGEAANVLTF. CDR3 bases: TGTGCCAGCAGCTTGGGAGAAGCGGCCAACGTCCTGACTTTC.

The rearrangement links TRBV7-9 to TRBJ2-3; 12 nucleotides match TRBD2. The CDR3 covers 17 residues. Trimming took 5 bases from V and 3 from J; bases not matched to a gene: 9. The germline V gene encodes CDR1 SEHNR and CDR2 FQNEAQ (reference sequence). The CDR3 coding sequence is TGTGCCAGCAGCCCAAGGTGGACTAGCGGGGCAACAGATACGCAGTATTTT. It codes for CASSPRWTSGATDTQYF.

The chain recombines TRBV18 with TRBJ1-1, with D possibly matching TRBD1 (5 bases). V lost 4 bases, J lost 0 bases, and 9 bases lay in between. Germline V gene lookup returns CDR1 KGHSH and CDR2 LQKENI. This CDR3 has 14 amino acids. The CDR3 region has the DNA TGTGCCAGCTCACAGGGGTCCATGAACACTGAAGCTTTCTTT. Amino acids: CASSQGSMNTEAFF.

The rearrangement uses TRBV7-6 and TRBJ2-7; 8 bases fit TRBD1. The CDR3 is 14 amino acids. The germline CDR1 and CDR2 sequences are SGHVS and FNYEAQ. V shed 5 bases, J shed 2 bases, and the junction held 5 bases outside the gene matches. CDR3 sequence: CASSPRTGTYEQYF. Written as DNA, the CDR3 is TGTGCCAGCAGCCCTAGGACAGGGACCTACGAGCAGTACTTC.

This clone was detected only once. The chain is built from TRBV5-4 and TRBJ1-1, with D possibly TRBD1 on 5 matching bases. V was shortened by 9 bases and J by 6 bases, with 18 bases between the two germline ends. This CDR3 is 13 amino acids long. Germline assignment: CDR1 SGHNT and CDR2 YYREEE (reference sequence). The CDR3 loop reads CATGVLSTSEAFF. The CDR3 coding sequence is TGTGCCACGGGGGTATTGTCGACCTCTGAAGCTTTCTTT.

The CDR3 region has the DNA TGTGCCAGCAGCCGATGGACAGCAGATACGCAGTATTTT. This sequence encodes CASSRWTADTQYF. The chain carries TRBV7-2 and TRBJ2-3, with TRBD1 as a possible D gene (6 bases). Looked up from germline, CDR1 is SGHTA and CDR2 is FQGNSA. The CDR3 is 13 amino acids. Trimming took off 5 bases at V and 4 bases at J, with 10 bases between the two ends.

This clone was detected a few times. CDR3 amino acids: CASSSGTGSYEQYF. The CDR3 DNA is TGTGCCAGCAGTAGTGGGACAGGCTCCTACGAGCAGTACTTC. J is TRBJ2-5 and V is TRBV5-5; 8 nucleotides line up with TRBD1. The J call may not be correct, given that the DNA end is closer to TRBJ2-7. The V gene's germline CDR1 is SGHKS and CDR2 YYEKEE (reference sequence). The CDR3 totals 14 residues.

The V and J genes are TRBV19 and TRBJ1-2, with a weak D call TRBD1 (5 bases). Looked up from germline, CDR1 is LNHDA and CDR2 is SQIVND (reference sequence). CDR3 length equals 15 residues. V lost 7 bases and J lost 3, with 18 bases in between. The CDR3 reads CASKGHTGVDYGYTF. Written as DNA, the CDR3 is TGTGCCAGTAAAGGGCATACGGGGGTTGACTATGGCTACACCTTC. Based on the CDR3 plus reference TRBV19 and TRBJ1-2, the full variable domain is DGGITQSPKYLFRKEGQNVTLSCEQNLNHDAMYWYRQDPGQGLRLIYYSQIVNDFQKGDIAEGYSVSREKKESFPLTVTSAQKNPTAFYLCASKGHTGVDYGYTFGSGTRLTVV.

Notes on this clone: A read error is likely, as this CDR3 ends without the conserved phenylalanine or tryptophan. The CDR3 sequence is CASSPGTGVRNTEAFL. The CDR3 DNA reads TGTGCCAGCTCTCCCGGGACAGGGGTAAGGAACACTGAAGCTTTCCTT. The V call is TRBV18, the J call TRBJ1-1, with 10 bases identical to TRBD1. V lost 6 bases and J lost 1; bases outside the gene matches: 8. CDR1 and CDR2 (germline): KGHSH, LQKENI. CDR3 length equals 16 residues.

The chain couples TRBV18 to TRBJ1-1; 7 bases line up with TRBD1. This CDR3 is 15 amino acids long. Germline trimming cut 1 base from V and 1 base from J; bases unmatched to any gene: 3. The germline V gene encodes CDR1 KGHSH and CDR2 LQKENI. The CDR3 sequence: CASSPQGGRNTEAFF. The DNA of the CDR3 is TGTGCCAGCTCACCACAAGGGGGCAGGAACACTGAAGCTTTCTTT.